The rows below give T cell receptor beta chains drawn from one sample of a study of T cell responses to AZD1222 COVID-19 vaccine. The repertoire was sequenced with immunoSEQ multiplex PCR; TCRdb's copy has only in-frame clones and lacks some. The sample lists approximately 270,000 clones; around 92% were seen once. Here the sequenced sample was peripheral blood, taken 28 days after the second AZD1222 dose. The origin of the receptors is an adult who received the AZD1222 COVID-19 vaccine. Both conserved end residues are part of each CDR3. D genes are given only for firm matches. Size is stated for part of the rows, as once, few or many counts, or as a class when the clone is expanded.

V gene	D gene	clone size	J gene	CDR3 protein	CDR3 DNA
TRBV12-3/TRBV12-4	-	-	TRBJ2-1	CASSLGLIDEQFF	TGTGCCAGCAGTTTGGGGTTGATAGATGAGCAGTTCTTC
TRBV24-1	-	-	TRBJ1-5	CATRAGGNQPQHF	TGTGCCACCCGAGCCGGAGGCAATCAGCCCCAGCATTTT
TRBV3-1/TRBV3-2	-	-	TRBJ2-3	CASSQGSKGDTQYF	TGTGCCAGCAGCCAAGGGTCGAAGGGAGATACGCAGTATTTT
TRBV5-8	-	-	TRBJ2-5	CASSSGQGGGAQETQYF	TGTGCCAGCAGCTCTGGACAGGGTGGGGGGGCTCAAGAGACCCAGTACTTC
TRBV10-3	TRBD2	-	TRBJ2-3	CAISGIAGGHDTQYF	TGTGCCATCAGTGGGATAGCGGGGGGGCATGATACGCAGTATTTT
TRBV2	-	few	TRBJ1-6	CASLGESSYNSPLHF	TGTGCCAGCTTGGGCGAGAGCTCCTATAATTCACCCCTCCACTTT
TRBV7-2	-	-	TRBJ2-5	CASSLAAAQYF	TGTGCCAGCAGCTTAGCGGCAGCCCAGTACTTC
TRBV28	-	-	TRBJ2-5	CASRTPRAGAETQYF	TGTGCCAGCAGGACTCCCCGGGCAGGGGCAGAGACCCAGTACTTC
TRBV5-1	-	-	TRBJ1-2	CASSPGTIANYGYTF	TGCGCCAGCAGCCCTGGCACGATAGCTAACTATGGCTACACCTTC
TRBV5-1	-	-	TRBJ1-2	CASSLDRDASYGYTF	TGCGCCAGCAGCTTGGATCGGGACGCAAGCTATGGCTACACCTTC
TRBV7-9	TRBD1	-	TRBJ1-2	CASIGQGWFGYTF	TGTGCCAGCATCGGACAGGGCTGGTTCGGCTACACCTTC
TRBV7-8	-	-	TRBJ2-2	CASSLGGRHTGELFF	TGTGCCAGCAGCTTAGGTGGGAGACACACCGGGGAGCTGTTTTTT
TRBV6-5	-	-	TRBJ2-3	CASRGTLSTDTQYF	TGTGCCAGCAGGGGTACGCTAAGCACAGATACGCAGTATTTT
TRBV12-3/TRBV12-4	-	-	TRBJ2-3	CASRVTSDTQYF	TGTGCCAGCAGGGTGACTAGTGATACGCAGTATTTT
TRBV28	-	-	TRBJ2-7	CASRPPGTYEQYF	TGTGCCAGCAGGCCTCCAGGGACCTACGAGCAGTACTTC
TRBV6-2/TRBV6-3	-	-	TRBJ1-2	CASSYSPGAGYGYTF	TGTGCCAGCAGTTACTCCCCGGGGGCTGGCTATGGCTACACCTTC
TRBV6-2/TRBV6-3	TRBD1	-	TRBJ1-2	CASSARGQALSGYTF	TGTGCCAGCAGTGCACGCGGACAGGCGCTAAGTGGCTACACCTTC
TRBV10-3	TRBD2	-	TRBJ2-2	CAISELAGGTGELFF	TGTGCCATCAGTGAACTAGCGGGGGGCACCGGGGAGCTGTTTTTT
TRBV10-3	TRBD1	-	TRBJ1-1	CAISESGTGEDFF	TGTGCCATCAGTGAGTCAGGGACAGGGGAGGATTTCTTT
TRBV6-5	-	-	TRBJ1-4	CASRLGSTNEKLFF	TGTGCCAGCAGGTTGGGCTCAACTAATGAAAAACTGTTTTTT
TRBV7-3	-	-	TRBJ2-5	CASSRDPGSLETQYF	TGTGCCAGCAGCCGCGATCCCGGGTCGCTCGAGACCCAGTACTTC
TRBV27	-	-	TRBJ2-1	CASCYRGYYNEQFF	TGTGCCAGCTGCTATCGTGGATATTACAATGAGCAGTTCTTC
TRBV5-4	-	-	TRBJ1-1	CASSPDSWNTEAFF	TGTGCCAGCAGCCCCGACTCATGGAACACTGAAGCTTTCTTT
TRBV9	-	-	TRBJ2-7	CASSVADSYEQYF	TGTGCCAGCAGCGTAGCGGACAGCTACGAGCAGTACTTC
TRBV11-3	TRBD2	-	TRBJ2-3	CASSPRGAEDTQYF	TGTGCCAGCAGCCCGCGGGGGGCCGAAGATACGCAGTATTTT
TRBV4-1	-	-	TRBJ2-7	CASSQERVTYEQYF	TGCGCCAGCAGCCAGGAGCGGGTGACCTACGAGCAGTACTTC
TRBV4-2	TRBD2	-	TRBJ2-1	CASSQVGTSGYNEQFF	TGTGCCAGCAGCCAAGTCGGGACTAGCGGATACAATGAGCAGTTCTTC
TRBV19	-	once	TRBJ2-7	CASTPGAGPDYEQYF	TGTGCCAGTACCCCGGGTGCGGGACCCGACTACGAGCAGTACTTC
TRBV7-2	TRBD2	-	TRBJ2-1	CASSLNGAGAYNEQFF	TGTGCCAGCAGCTTAAACGGCGCGGGAGCCTACAATGAGCAGTTCTTC